What follows are 25 T cell receptor beta chains derived from one specimen sequenced in a study of CD8 T cells in Susac syndrome. An input of about 0.45 to 1 ug of RNA was subjected to reverse transcription using random hexamers. TCRdb analysed the immunoSEQ multiplex PCR reads with MiXCR anew, one entry per CDR3 protein. Among about 190,000 distinct CDR3 sequences listed, 85% to 95% were seen once. The specimen was CD8+ T cells from PBMCs. The receptors were sampled from a human donor with Susac syndrome.

The V call is TRBV24-1, the J call TRBJ2-2; D is uncertain. Trimming left V 1 base short and J 7 bases short, with 6 bases between. This CDR3 region has 13 residues. Germline V gene sequence: CDR1 KGHDR, CDR2 SFDVKD. CDR3 sequence: CATSDFGGGELFF. Here the CDR3 DNA reads TGTGCCACCAGTGATTTTGGCGGCGGGGAGCTGTTTTTT.

The V and J genes are TRBV24-1 and TRBJ2-6; D unresolved. V was pared by 3 bases and J by 1 base, with 6 bases between. CDR1 and CDR2 (germline): KGHDR, SFDVKD. The CDR3 covers 15 residues. For the CDR3, the DNA is TGTGCCACCAGTGATCCCAAGTCTGGGGCCAACGTCCTGACTTTC. Encoded protein: CATSDPKSGANVLTF.

The J gene is TRBJ2-1, the V gene TRBV29-1, with 13 bases lining up with TRBD2. Looked up from germline, CDR1 is SQVTM and CDR2 is ANQGSEA. The CDR3 runs to 18 residues. J lost 2 bases, V lost 0 bases, and 7 bases had no gene match. CDR3 in amino acids: CSVEDLLGLAGAYNEQFF. The CDR3, as DNA: TGCAGCGTTGAAGATCTCTTAGGACTAGCGGGAGCCTACAATGAGCAGTTCTTC.

J is TRBJ1-4 and V is TRBV18; D possibly corresponds to TRBD1 (5 bases). The CDR3 covers 14 residues. V was shortened by 6 bases and J by 1 base, with 9 bases between the two germline ends. Looked up from germline, CDR1 is KGHSH and CDR2 is LQKENI. The CDR3 DNA sequence: TGTGCCAGCTCCCGACAGCAAACTAATGAAAAACTGTTTTTT. Amino acids: CASSRQQTNEKLFF.

The chain's CDR3 is CAWSPTDITEAFF. CDR3 in DNA: TGTGCCTGGAGTCCGACAGATATCACTGAAGCTTTCTTT. The chain employs TRBV30 and TRBJ1-1; D may be TRBD1 (5 bases). Germline CDR1 is GTSNPN and CDR2 is SVGIG (reference sequence). V was clipped by 2 bases and J by 4 bases, with 11 bases between them. The CDR3 has 13 residues. Full variable domain (rest looked up from reference TRBV30 and TRBJ1-1): SQTIHQWPATLVQPVGSPLSLECTVEGTSNPNLYWYRQAAGRGLQLLFYSVGIGQISSEVPQNLSASRPQDRQFILSSKKLLLSDSGFYLCAWSPTDITEAFFGQGTRLTVV.

The chain has TRBV27 and TRBJ1-2; 9 bases fit TRBD1. The CDR3 covers 14 residues. The J segment lost 6 bases and the V segment lost 5 bases, leaving 7 bases of the junction unmatched. Germline-derived CDR1 and CDR2 are MNHEY and SMNVEV (reference sequence). CDR3 sequence (DNA): TGTGCCAGCAGTCCATCCGGGACAGGGAATGGCTACACCTTC. Its translation is CASSPSGTGNGYTF.

The V and J genes are TRBV3-1 and TRBJ2-1; 8 bases map to TRBD1. The CDR3 has 13 amino acids. Per the germline V gene, CDR1 is LGHDT and CDR2 is YNNKEL (reference sequence). J lost 12 bases, V lost 4 bases, and 8 bases had no gene match. The CDR3 is CASSRLGQAPQFF. For the CDR3, the DNA is TGTGCCAGCAGCCGATTGGGACAGGCACCGCAGTTCTTC.

This sequence joins TRBV30 and TRBJ1-3; D might be TRBD1 (5 bases). Germline loops: CDR1 GTSNPN, CDR2 SVGIG (reference sequence). V was clipped by 1 base and J by 0 bases, with 7 bases between them. The CDR3 extends over 14 amino acids. Written as DNA, the CDR3 is TGTGCCTGGAGTGACAGGAGCTCTGGAAACACCATATATTTT. Protein product: CAWSDRSSGNTIYF.

This rearrangement joins TRBV12-3 or TRBV12-4 to TRBJ2-1; no reliable D call. Trimming took off 2 bases at V and 3 bases at J, with 5 bases between the two ends. This CDR3 contains 13 residues. Here the CDR3 reads CASSLHNYNEQFF. The CDR3 DNA reads TGTGCCAGCAGTTTACATAACTACAATGAGCAGTTCTTC.

The rearrangement links TRBV20-1 to TRBJ2-7; the match to TRBD2 covers 14 bases. Germline CDR1 reads DFQATT; CDR2 reads SNEGSKA (reference sequence). This CDR3 spans 18 amino acids. Trimming removed 0 bases from V and 2 bases from J; junction bases left unmatched: 9. CDR3 nucleotide sequence: TGCAGTGCTAGAGATGCCGGACTAGCGGGGGGAGCAACCTACGAGCAGTACTTC. Encoded protein: CSARDAGLAGGATYEQYF.

J is TRBJ2-1 and V is TRBV12-3 or TRBV12-4, with D perhaps matching TRBD2 (5 bases). V was clipped by 6 bases and J by 7 bases, with 16 bases between them. The CDR3 is 14 amino acids. The CDR3 protein is CASRSGSRGNEQFF. CDR3 sequence (DNA): TGTGCCAGCAGGTCGGGATCGCGAGGGAATGAGCAGTTCTTC.

J is TRBJ2-3 and V is TRBV20-1, with D unresolved. Germline-derived CDR1 and CDR2 are DFQATT and SNEGSKA (reference sequence). V was shortened by 0 bases and J by 2 bases, with 6 bases between the two germline ends. The CDR3 covers 13 residues. The CDR3 coding sequence is TGCAGTGCTAGAGAAGCATTCACAGATACGCAGTATTTT. Protein sequence: CSAREAFTDTQYF.

The rearrangement joins TRBV29-1 to TRBJ1-2; TRBD1 might be the D (5 bases). Trimming cost V 8 bases and J 3 bases, with 13 bases left between them. Germline V gene lookup returns CDR1 SQVTM and CDR2 ANQGSEA. The CDR3 length is 12 residues. The CDR3 DNA is TGCAGCACAAAGGGACCACACTATGGCTACACCTTC. The encoded protein is CSTKGPHYGYTF.

This chain joins TRBV3-1 and TRBJ1-1, with D possibly being TRBD1 (6 bases). Germline assignment: CDR1 LGHDT and CDR2 YNNKEL (reference sequence). Trimming stripped 7 bases from V and 0 bases from J, with 12 bases between. The CDR3 extends over 14 amino acids. CDR3 coding DNA: TGTGCCAGCACCCCCGGGACAATGAACACTGAAGCTTTCTTT. Protein: CASTPGTMNTEAFF. Drawing the rest from reference TRBV3-1 and TRBJ1-1, the complete variable domain is DTAVSQTPKYLVTQMGNDKSIKCEQNLGHDTMYWYKQDSKKFLKIMFSYNNKELIINETVPNRFSPKSPDKAHLNLHINSLELGDSAVYFCASTPGTMNTEAFFGQGTRLTVV.

The chain is built from TRBV7-8 and TRBJ2-7, with D possibly being TRBD2 (5 bases). The V gene's germline CDR1 is SGHVS and CDR2 FQNEAQ. This CDR3 contains 16 residues. Trimming took off 3 bases at V and 3 bases at J, with 18 bases between the two ends. CDR3 amino acids: CASSFKSERLGYEQYF. In nucleotides, the CDR3 is TGTGCCAGCAGCTTTAAATCCGAGCGGTTGGGCTACGAGCAGTACTTC.

J is TRBJ2-7 and V is TRBV7-3, with TRBD1 matching 11 bases. The CDR3 totals 15 residues. V was clipped by 2 bases and J by 2 bases; unmatched bases: 2. Per the germline V gene, CDR1 is SGHTA and CDR2 is FQGTGA. The CDR3 is CASSLGTGGAYEQYF. The CDR3 bases are TGTGCCAGCAGCTTAGGGACAGGGGGAGCCTACGAGCAGTACTTC.

This clonotype was found once. The chain joins TRBV3-1 to TRBJ1-2, with 8 positions matching TRBD1. The CDR3 has 15 amino acids. The junction had 9 bases not matched to a gene; V was cut back by 4 bases and J by 5 bases. The V gene's germline CDR1 is LGHDT and CDR2 YNNKEL (reference sequence). The CDR3 is CASSPTGQGAYGYTF. CDR3 bases: TGTGCCAGCAGCCCAACCGGGCAGGGGGCGTATGGCTACACCTTC.

This chain links TRBV27 with TRBJ1-1; a weak D match, TRBD1 (5 bases). The germline gives CDR1 MNHEY, CDR2 SMNVEV (reference sequence). This CDR3 has 13 amino acids. The V and J ends lost 4 bases and 6 bases respectively, with 12 bases between them. CDR3 in amino acids: CASSSRTYAEAFF. CDR3 nucleotides: TGTGCCAGCAGTTCCCGGACATATGCTGAAGCTTTCTTT.

CDR3 sequence reads: CASSSPNPEYNEQFF. CDR3 nucleotide sequence: TGCGCCAGCAGCTCCCCGAACCCGGAATACAATGAGCAGTTCTTC. The genes are TRBV5-1 and TRBJ2-1; no clear D. Germline V gene sequence: CDR1 SGHRS, CDR2 YFSETQ. The CDR3 spans 15 residues. Trimming left V 3 bases short and J 4 bases short, with 14 bases between.

The DNA for the CDR3 is TGTGCCAGCAGTGAACTGAGCGGGGGGTTCTACGAGCAGTACTTC. Its protein is CASSELSGGFYEQYF. V and J are TRBV2 and TRBJ2-7, with 9 nucleotides matching TRBD2. The V gene's germline CDR1 is SNHLY and CDR2 FYNNEI. V was pared by 2 bases and J by 3 bases, with 5 bases of the junction left unmatched. This CDR3 is built from 15 residues. Using reference TRBV2 and TRBJ2-7 for the parts outside the CDR3, the full variable domain is EPEVTQTPSHQVTQMGQEVILRCVPISNHLYFYWYRQILGQKVEFLVSFYNNEISEKSEIFDDQFSVERPDGSNFTLKIRSTKLEDSAMYFCASSELSGGFYEQYFGPGTRLTVT.

The chain employs TRBV2 and TRBJ2-1, with 11 bases matching TRBD2. The CDR3 covers 13 residues. Losses at the gene ends were 9 bases for V and 4 bases for J; bases not matched to a gene: 2. Germline CDR1 reads SNHLY; CDR2 reads FYNNEI. As DNA, the CDR3 is TGTGCCAGAGGGACTAGCGGTTACAATGAGCAGTTCTTC. Its protein product is CARGTSGYNEQFF. Filled out from reference TRBV2 and TRBJ2-1, the complete variable domain reads EPEVTQTPSHQVTQMGQEVILRCVPISNHLYFYWYRQILGQKVEFLVSFYNNEISEKSEIFDDQFSVERPDGSNFTLKIRSTKLEDSAMYFCARGTSGYNEQFFGPGTRLTVL.

The chain employs TRBV20-1 and TRBJ2-5; 10 bases map to TRBD2. Germline values: CDR1 DFQATT, CDR2 SNEGSKA (reference sequence). After removal of 0 bases from V and 5 bases from J, the junction contained 6 bases not matched to a gene. This CDR3 spans 15 amino acids. CDR3 in amino acids: CSARDPLAGKETQYF. The CDR3 DNA reads TGCAGTGCTAGAGATCCACTAGCGGGAAAGGAGACCCAGTACTTC.

This chain uses TRBV25-1 with TRBJ2-5; D is tentatively TRBD1 or TRBD2 (5 bases each). The CDR3 runs to 16 residues. Germline V lookup: CDR1 MGHDK, CDR2 SYGVNS. Between the trimmed V and J ends, which lost 2 bases and 5 bases, there was a span of 18 bases. CDR3 sequence reads: CASSELLESGSETQYF. The CDR3 DNA is TGTGCCAGCAGTGAACTACTTGAGTCAGGGAGCGAGACCCAGTACTTC.

The rearrangement joins TRBV20-1 to TRBJ2-1; 11 positions agree with TRBD2. CDR1 is DFQATT and CDR2 is SNEGSKA in the germline V gene (reference sequence). The CDR3 covers 13 residues. V shed 5 bases, J shed 6 bases, and the junction held 3 bases outside the gene matches. In DNA, the CDR3 is TGCAGTGCTGACGGACTAGCGGGCAATGAGCAGTTCTTC. Translated, it gives CSADGLAGNEQFF.

V usage is TRBV6-5 and J usage is TRBJ2-1; D is undetermined. The CDR3 consists of 13 residues. V was clipped by 0 bases and J by 5 bases, with 5 bases between them. CDR1 MNHEY and CDR2 SVGAGI come from the germline V gene. CDR3 protein: CASSYSRNNEQFF. The CDR3 DNA sequence: TGTGCCAGCAGTTACTCGAGGAACAATGAGCAGTTCTTC.